This entry is about one T cell receptor beta chain. This sample was included in a study of blood T cell repertoires in COVID-19. Study as a whole: Samples came from the United States, Italy and Spain, spanning acute and convalescent COVID-19. T cells, B-cell-depleted T cells, or PBMCs provided the cDNA or gDNA that served as material.

The V gene's germline CDR1 is MGHRA and CDR2 YSYEKL. CDR3 length equals 16 residues. Trimming stripped 4 bases from V and 10 bases from J, with 25 bases between. Original processing methods: Estimation of nucleated cell counts was performed using reference gene primer amplification. Generated by immunoSEQ multiplex PCR, the TCRdb table keeps only in-frame clones and is missing some. The DNA gave D and trimming, while V, J and clone size come from that table. The sample lists 150,000 or so clones, roughly 80% occurring once. The specimen sequenced was peripheral blood. The sequence was obtained from a woman in her sixties with acute or convalescent COVID-19. The chain joins TRBV4-1 to TRBJ1-1; no clear D gene. CDR3 sequence (DNA): TGCGCCAGCAGCCGATTGTCGAACTCCGGGTCCGGGGTAGCTTTCTTT. Translation: CASSRLSNSGSGVAFF.